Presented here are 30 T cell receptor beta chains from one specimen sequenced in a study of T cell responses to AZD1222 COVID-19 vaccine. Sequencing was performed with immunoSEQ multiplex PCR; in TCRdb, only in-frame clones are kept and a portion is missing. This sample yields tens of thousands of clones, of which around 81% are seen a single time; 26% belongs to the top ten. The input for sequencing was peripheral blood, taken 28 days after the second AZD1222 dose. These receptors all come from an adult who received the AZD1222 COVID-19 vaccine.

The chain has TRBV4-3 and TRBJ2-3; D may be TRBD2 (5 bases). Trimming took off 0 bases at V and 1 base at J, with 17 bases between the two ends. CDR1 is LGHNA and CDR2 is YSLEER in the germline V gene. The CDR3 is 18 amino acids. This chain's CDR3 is CASSQEKVGRVGTDTQYF. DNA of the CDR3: TGCGCCAGCAGCCAAGAGAAAGTAGGGCGGGTAGGCACAGATACGCAGTATTTT.

Here the CDR3 DNA reads TGTGCCAGCAGCCAAGTAACAGATACGCAGTATTTT. This codes for CASSQVTDTQYF. The rearrangement joins TRBV3-1 (or the pseudogene TRBV3-2) to TRBJ2-3; no clear D. V was clipped by 1 base and J by 3 bases, with 2 bases between them. Germline V CDR1 and CDR2: LGHDT, YNNKEL (reference sequence). This CDR3 has 12 residues.

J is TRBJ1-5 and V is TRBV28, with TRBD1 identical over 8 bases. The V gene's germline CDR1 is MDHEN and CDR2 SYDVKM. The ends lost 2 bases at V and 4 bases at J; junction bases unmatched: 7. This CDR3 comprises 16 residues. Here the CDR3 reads CASSLIGDRKNQPQHF. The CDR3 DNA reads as TGTGCCAGCAGTTTAATTGGGGACAGGAAAAATCAGCCCCAGCATTTT. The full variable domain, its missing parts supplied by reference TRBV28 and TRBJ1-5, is DVKVTQSSRYLVKRTGEKVFLECVQDMDHENMFWYRQDPGLGLRLIYFSYDVKMKEKGDIPEGYSVSREKKERFSLILESASTNQTSMYLCASSLIGDRKNQPQHFGDGTRLSIL.

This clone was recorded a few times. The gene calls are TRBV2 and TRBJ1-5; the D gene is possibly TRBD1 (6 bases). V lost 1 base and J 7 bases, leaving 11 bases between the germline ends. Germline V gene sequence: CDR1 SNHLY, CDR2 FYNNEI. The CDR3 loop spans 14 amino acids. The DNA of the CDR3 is TGTGCCAGCAGTGAAGAGGGGGGTGCCCAGCCCCAGCATTTT. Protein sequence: CASSEEGGAQPQHF.

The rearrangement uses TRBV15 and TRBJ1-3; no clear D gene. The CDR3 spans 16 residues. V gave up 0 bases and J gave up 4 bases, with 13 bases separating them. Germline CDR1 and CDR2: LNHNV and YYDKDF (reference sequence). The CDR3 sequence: CATSRDPGSLGNTIYF. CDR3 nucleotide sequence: TGTGCCACCAGCAGAGATCCTGGCAGTCTAGGAAACACCATATATTTT.

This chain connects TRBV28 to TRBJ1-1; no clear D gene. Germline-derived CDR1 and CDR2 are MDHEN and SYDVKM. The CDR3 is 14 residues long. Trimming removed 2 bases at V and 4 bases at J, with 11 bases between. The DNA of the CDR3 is TGTGCCAGCAGTTTAATTGTCGAAGGCACTGAAGCTTTCTTT. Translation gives CASSLIVEGTEAFF.

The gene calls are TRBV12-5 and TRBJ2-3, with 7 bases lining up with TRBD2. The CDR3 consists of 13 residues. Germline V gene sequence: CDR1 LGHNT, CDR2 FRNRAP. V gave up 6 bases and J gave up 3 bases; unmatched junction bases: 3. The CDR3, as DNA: TGTGCTAGTGGCCAACTAGCGACAGATACGCAGTATTTT. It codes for CASGQLATDTQYF.

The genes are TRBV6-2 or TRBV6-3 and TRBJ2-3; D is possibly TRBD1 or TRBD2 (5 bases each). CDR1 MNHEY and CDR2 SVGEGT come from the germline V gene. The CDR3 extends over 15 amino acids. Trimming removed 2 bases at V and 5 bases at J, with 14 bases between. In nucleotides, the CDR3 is TGTGCCAGCAGTTACGGGACGGAGGACATAGATACGCAGTATTTT. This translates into CASSYGTEDIDTQYF.

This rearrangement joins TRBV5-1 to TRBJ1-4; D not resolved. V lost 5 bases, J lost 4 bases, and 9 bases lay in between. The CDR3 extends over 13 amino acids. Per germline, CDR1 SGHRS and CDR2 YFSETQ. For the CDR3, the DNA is TGCGCCAGCAGAGGCATCTATAATGAAAAACTGTTTTTT. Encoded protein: CASRGIYNEKLFF.

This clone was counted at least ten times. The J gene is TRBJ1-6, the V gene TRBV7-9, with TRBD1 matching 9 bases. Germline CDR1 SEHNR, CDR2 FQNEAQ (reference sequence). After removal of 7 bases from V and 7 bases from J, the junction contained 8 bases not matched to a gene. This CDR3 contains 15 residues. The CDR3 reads CASNRGQGGNSPLHF. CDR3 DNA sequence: TGTGCCAGCAACCGGGGACAGGGTGGAAATTCACCCCTCCACTTT.

CDR3 amino acids: CSADDRPFADTQYF. The CDR3 nucleotides read TGCAGCGCTGATGACAGGCCCTTCGCAGATACGCAGTATTTT. The chain joins TRBV29-1 to TRBJ2-3; maybe TRBD1 (6 bases). The germline V gene encodes CDR1 SQVTM and CDR2 ANQGSEA. The CDR3 runs 14 residues. Trimming cost V 7 bases and J 4 bases, with 18 bases left between them.

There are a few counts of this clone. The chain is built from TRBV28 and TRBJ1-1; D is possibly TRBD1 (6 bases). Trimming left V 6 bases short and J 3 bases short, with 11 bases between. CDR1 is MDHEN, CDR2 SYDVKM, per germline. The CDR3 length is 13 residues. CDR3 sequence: CASRAGEYTEAFF. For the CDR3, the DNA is TGTGCCAGCAGGGCAGGGGAGTACACTGAAGCTTTCTTT. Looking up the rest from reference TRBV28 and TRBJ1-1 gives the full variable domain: DVKVTQSSRYLVKRTGEKVFLECVQDMDHENMFWYRQDPGLGLRLIYFSYDVKMKEKGDIPEGYSVSREKKERFSLILESASTNQTSMYLCASRAGEYTEAFFGQGTRLTVV.

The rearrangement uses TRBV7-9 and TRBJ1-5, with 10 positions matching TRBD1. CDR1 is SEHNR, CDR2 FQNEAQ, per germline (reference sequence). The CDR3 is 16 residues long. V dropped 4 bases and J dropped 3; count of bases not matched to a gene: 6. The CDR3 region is CASSSPGQGFNQPQHF. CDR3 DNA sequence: TGTGCCAGCAGCTCACCGGGACAGGGGTTCAATCAGCCCCAGCATTTT.

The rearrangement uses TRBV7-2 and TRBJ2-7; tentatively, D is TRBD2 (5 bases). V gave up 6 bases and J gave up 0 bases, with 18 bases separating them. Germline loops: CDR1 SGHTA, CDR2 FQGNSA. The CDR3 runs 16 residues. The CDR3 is CASRPKLDQSSYEQYF. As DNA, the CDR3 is TGTGCCAGCAGGCCAAAACTAGACCAGAGCTCCTACGAGCAGTACTTC.

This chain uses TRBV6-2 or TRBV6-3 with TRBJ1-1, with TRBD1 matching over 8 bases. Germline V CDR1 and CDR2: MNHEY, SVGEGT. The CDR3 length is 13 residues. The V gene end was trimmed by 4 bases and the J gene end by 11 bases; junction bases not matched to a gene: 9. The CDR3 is CASSLPGQASAFF. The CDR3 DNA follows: TGTGCCAGCAGTTTACCGGGACAGGCCTCGGCTTTCTTT.

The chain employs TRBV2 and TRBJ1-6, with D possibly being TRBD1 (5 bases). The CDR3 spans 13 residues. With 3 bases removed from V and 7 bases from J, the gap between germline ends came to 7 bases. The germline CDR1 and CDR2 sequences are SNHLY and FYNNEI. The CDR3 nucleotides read TGTGCCAGCAGTGAGGGACTGAATTCACCCCTCCACTTT. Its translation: CASSEGLNSPLHF.

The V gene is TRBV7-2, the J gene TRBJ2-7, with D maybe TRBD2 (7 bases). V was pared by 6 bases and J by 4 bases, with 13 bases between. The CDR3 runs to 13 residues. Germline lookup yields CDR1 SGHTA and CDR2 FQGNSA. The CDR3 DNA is TGTGCCAGCAGGGGGGGGGCTAGGTACGAGCAGTACTTC. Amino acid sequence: CASRGGARYEQYF.

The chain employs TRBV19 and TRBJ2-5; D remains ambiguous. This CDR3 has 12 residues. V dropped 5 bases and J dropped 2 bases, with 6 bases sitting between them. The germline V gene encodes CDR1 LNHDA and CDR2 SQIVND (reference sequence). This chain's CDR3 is CASSAGQETQYF. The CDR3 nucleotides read TGTGCCAGTAGTGCTGGACAAGAGACCCAGTACTTC.

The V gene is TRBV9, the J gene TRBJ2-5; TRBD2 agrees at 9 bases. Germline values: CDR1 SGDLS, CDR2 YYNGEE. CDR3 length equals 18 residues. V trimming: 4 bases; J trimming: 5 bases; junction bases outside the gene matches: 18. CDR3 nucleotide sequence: TGTGCCAGCAGCCTCGGAGGATCTAGCGGGATTTTGGGGGAGACCCAGTACTTC. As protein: CASSLGGSSGILGETQYF.

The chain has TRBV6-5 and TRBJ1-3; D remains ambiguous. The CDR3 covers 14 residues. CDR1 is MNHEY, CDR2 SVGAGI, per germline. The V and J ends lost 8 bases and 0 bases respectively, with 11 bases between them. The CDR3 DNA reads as TGTGCCAGCGCACCCGCCAACTCTGGAAACACCATATATTTT. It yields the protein CASAPANSGNTIYF.

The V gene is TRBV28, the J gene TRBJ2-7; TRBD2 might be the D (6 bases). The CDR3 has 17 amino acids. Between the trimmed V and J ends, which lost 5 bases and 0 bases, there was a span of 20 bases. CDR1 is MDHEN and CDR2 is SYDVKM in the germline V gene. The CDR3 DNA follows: TGTGCCAGCAGTAACACTTCTCCTGGAGGGAGCTCCTACGAGCAGTACTTC. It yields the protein CASSNTSPGGSSYEQYF.

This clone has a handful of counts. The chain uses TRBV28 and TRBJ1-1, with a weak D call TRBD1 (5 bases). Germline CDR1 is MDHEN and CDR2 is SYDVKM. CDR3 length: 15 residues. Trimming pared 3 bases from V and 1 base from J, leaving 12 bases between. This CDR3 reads CASSFPGGTNTEAFF. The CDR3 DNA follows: TGTGCCAGCAGTTTCCCCGGGGGGACGAACACTGAAGCTTTCTTT.

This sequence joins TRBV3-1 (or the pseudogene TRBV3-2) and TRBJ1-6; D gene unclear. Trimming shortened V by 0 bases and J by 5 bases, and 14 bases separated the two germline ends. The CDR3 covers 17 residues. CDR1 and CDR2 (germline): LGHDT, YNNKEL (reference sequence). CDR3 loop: CASSQDILAADNSPLHF. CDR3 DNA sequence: TGTGCCAGCAGCCAAGATATTTTGGCGGCCGATAATTCACCCCTCCACTTT.

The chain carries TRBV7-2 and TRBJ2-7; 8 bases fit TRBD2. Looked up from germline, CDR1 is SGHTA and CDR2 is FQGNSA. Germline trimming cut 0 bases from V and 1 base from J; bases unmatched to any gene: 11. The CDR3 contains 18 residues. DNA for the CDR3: TGTGCCAGCAGCTTAGCGGGTATGAATGCGGGAGGTTCCTACGAGCAGTACTTC. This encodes CASSLAGMNAGGSYEQYF.

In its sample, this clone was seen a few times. The CDR3 DNA reads as TGTGCCAGCAGTTCCGGGACTAGCGCTAGCTCCTACGAGCAGTACTTC. The encoded protein is CASSSGTSASSYEQYF. The chain employs TRBV28 and TRBJ2-7, with TRBD2 matching over 10 bases. In germline, CDR1 is MDHEN, CDR2 SYDVKM. This CDR3 region has 16 residues. Trimming at V came to 4 bases and at J to 0 bases, leaving 6 bases not matched to a gene.

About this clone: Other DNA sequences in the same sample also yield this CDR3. The CDR3 reads CASSQVGGGPYNEQFF. CDR3 in DNA: TGTGCCAGCAGCCAAGTAGGGGGCGGGCCCTACAATGAGCAGTTCTTC. The chain has TRBV4-2 and TRBJ2-1; 7 bases match TRBD1. With V trimmed by 1 base and J by 2 bases, 5 bases remained unmatched. Germline lookup yields CDR1 LGHNA and CDR2 YNFKEQ. This CDR3 region has 16 residues.

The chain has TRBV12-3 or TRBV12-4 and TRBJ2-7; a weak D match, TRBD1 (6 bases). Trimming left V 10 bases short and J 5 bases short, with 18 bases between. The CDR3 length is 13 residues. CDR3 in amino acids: CATGTGPGDEQYF. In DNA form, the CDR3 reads TGTGCCACCGGAACAGGGCCAGGGGACGAGCAGTACTTC.

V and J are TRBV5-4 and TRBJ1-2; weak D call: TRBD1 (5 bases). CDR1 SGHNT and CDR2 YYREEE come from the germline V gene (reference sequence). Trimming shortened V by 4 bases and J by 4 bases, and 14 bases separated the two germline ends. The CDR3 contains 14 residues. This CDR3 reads CASSPQTGTYGYTF. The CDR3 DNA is TGTGCCAGCAGCCCCCAAACGGGGACCTATGGCTACACCTTC. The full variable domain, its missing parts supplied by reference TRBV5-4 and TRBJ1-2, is ETGVTQSPTHLIKTRGQQVTLRCSSQSGHNTVSWYQQALGQGPQFIFQYYREEENGRGNFPPRFSGLQFPNYSSELNVNALELDDSALYLCASSPQTGTYGYTFGSGTRLTVV.

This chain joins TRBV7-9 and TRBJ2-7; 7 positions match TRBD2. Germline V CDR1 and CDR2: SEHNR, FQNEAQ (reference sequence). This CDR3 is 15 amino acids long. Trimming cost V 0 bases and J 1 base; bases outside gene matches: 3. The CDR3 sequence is CASSLAAGMSYEQYF. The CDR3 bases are TGTGCCAGCAGCTTAGCAGCGGGAATGTCCTACGAGCAGTACTTC.

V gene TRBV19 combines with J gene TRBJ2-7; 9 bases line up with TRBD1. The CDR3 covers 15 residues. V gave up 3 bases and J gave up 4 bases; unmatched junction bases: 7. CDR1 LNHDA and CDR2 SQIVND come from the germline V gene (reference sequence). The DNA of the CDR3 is TGTGCCAGTAGTATTATGGGACAGGGAGGTTACGAGCAGTACTTC. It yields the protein CASSIMGQGGYEQYF.